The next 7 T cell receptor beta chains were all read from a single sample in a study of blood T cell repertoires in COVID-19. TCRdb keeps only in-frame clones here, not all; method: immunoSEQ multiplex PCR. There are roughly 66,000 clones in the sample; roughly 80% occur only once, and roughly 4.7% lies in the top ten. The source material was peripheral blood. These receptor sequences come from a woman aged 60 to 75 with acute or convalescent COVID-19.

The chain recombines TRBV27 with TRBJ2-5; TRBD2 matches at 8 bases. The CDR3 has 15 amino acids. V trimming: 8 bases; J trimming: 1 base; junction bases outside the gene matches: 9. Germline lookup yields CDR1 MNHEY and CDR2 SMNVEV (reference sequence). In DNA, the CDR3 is TGTGCCAGCCGATCGGTAGCGGGGCCCCAAGAGACCCAGTACTTC. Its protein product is CASRSVAGPQETQYF.

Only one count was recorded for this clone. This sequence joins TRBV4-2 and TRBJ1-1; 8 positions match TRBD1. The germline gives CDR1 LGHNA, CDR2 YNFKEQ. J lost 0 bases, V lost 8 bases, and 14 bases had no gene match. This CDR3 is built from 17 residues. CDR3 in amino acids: CASGPSTGETVNTEAFF. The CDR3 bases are TGTGCCAGCGGCCCTTCGACAGGGGAGACGGTGAACACTGAAGCTTTCTTT.

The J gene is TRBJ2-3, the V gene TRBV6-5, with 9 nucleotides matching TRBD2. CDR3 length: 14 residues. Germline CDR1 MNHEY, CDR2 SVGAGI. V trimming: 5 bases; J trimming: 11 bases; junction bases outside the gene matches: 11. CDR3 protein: CASSPPGSGGLQYF. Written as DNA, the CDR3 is TGTGCCAGCAGTCCCCCGGGTAGCGGGGGCTTGCAGTATTTT.

DNA for the CDR3: TGTGCCAGCAGCCTACGACAGGGGGCTGGAAGTGGCTACACCTTC. The encoded protein is CASSLRQGAGSGYTF. This sequence joins TRBV2 and TRBJ1-2, with 10 nucleotides matching TRBD1. CDR1 and CDR2 from the germline V gene are SNHLY and FYNNEI. V lost 6 bases, J lost 7 bases, and 11 bases stayed unmatched. CDR3 length: 15 amino acids. Using reference TRBV2 and TRBJ1-2 for the parts outside the CDR3, the full variable domain is EPEVTQTPSHQVTQMGQEVILRCVPISNHLYFYWYRQILGQKVEFLVSFYNNEISEKSEIFDDQFSVERPDGSNFTLKIRSTKLEDSAMYFCASSLRQGAGSGYTFGSGTRLTVV.

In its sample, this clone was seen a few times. This CDR3 reads CASSFTGSDEKLFF. CDR3 DNA: TGCGCCAGCAGCTTCACGGGGTCCGATGAAAAACTGTTTTTT. The chain combines TRBV5-1 with TRBJ1-4; no firm D call. The V end was cut by 2 bases, the J end by 6 bases, with 11 bases between. The germline gives CDR1 SGHRS, CDR2 YFSETQ. The CDR3 sequence is 14 residues long.

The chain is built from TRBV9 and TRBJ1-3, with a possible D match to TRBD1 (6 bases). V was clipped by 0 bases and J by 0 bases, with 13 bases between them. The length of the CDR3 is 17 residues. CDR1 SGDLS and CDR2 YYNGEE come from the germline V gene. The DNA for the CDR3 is TGTGCCAGCAGCGTAGCTCCCGGACAGAGCTCTGGAAACACCATATATTTT. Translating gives CASSVAPGQSSGNTIYF.

Here the CDR3 DNA reads TGCGCCAGCAGCTTGGCCGAGCGGGATGGCTACACCTTC. Residues: CASSLAERDGYTF. V and J are TRBV5-1 and TRBJ1-2; D gene unclear. The CDR3 is made up of 13 amino acids. Germline V gene sequence: CDR1 SGHRS, CDR2 YFSETQ. Trimming took 0 bases from V and 6 from J, leaving 9 bases between them.